Sequencing of this TCR beta chain was carried out in a study of T cell responses to AZD1222 COVID-19 vaccine. About the research overall: Samples with a second dose at about 4 or about 12 weeks were pooled together. General study points: The reported proportion of spike-specific TCRs targeting unmutated variant regions was nearly half. Donors were mostly white British, more females; clonal diversity possibly underestimated.

Measured with immunoSEQ multiplex PCR; TCRdb has only the in-frame clones, and not every one. The data show 75,000 to 100,000 clones, with 90% seen just once and approximately 30% held by the top ten. About this clone itself: Its antigen remains unidentified.

Germline CDR1 reads MNHEY; CDR2 reads SVGAGI. Between the trimmed V and J ends, which lost 0 bases and 1 base, there was a span of 3 bases. CDR3 length: 13 amino acids. The chain has TRBV6-5 and TRBJ1-1; no firm D call. The receptor's source is an adult in good health. The specimen comprised peripheral blood, sampled on day 0 of AZD1222 vaccination. The DNA of the CDR3 is TGTGCCAGCAGTTACTCAACGAACACTGAAGCTTTCTTT. As protein: CASSYSTNTEAFF.